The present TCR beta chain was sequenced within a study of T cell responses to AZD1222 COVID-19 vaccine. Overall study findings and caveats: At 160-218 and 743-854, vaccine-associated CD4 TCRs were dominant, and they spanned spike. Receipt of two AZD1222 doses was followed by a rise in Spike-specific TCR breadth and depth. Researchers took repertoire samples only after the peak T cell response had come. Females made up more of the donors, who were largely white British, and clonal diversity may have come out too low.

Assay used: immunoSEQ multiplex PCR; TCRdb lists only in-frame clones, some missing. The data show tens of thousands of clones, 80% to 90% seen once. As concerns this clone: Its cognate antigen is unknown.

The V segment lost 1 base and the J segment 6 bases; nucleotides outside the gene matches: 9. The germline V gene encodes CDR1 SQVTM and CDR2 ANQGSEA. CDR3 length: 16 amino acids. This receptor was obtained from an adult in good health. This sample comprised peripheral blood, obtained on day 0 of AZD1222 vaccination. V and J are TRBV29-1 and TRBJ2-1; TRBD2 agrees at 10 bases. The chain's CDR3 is CSVEAASGGIINEQFF. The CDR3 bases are TGCAGCGTTGAAGCGGCTAGCGGGGGAATAATCAATGAGCAGTTCTTC.